The TCR beta chain described here comes from a study of blood T cell repertoires in COVID-19. Sequencing used immunoSEQ multiplex PCR; TCRdb keeps in-frame clones, though not all of them. The table lists about 290,000 clones, around 85% of them singletons. Sequenced material: peripheral blood. The TCR sequence derives from a woman in her 50s with active or convalescent COVID-19.

CDR3 sequence (DNA): TGTGCCAGTAGTAACCGAGGACAGGGAAATTCACCCCTCCACTTT. Encoded protein: CASSNRGQGNSPLHF. The rearrangement joins TRBV19 to TRBJ1-6; 8 nucleotides align to TRBD1. From germline, CDR1 is LNHDA and CDR2 SQIVND (reference sequence). The V and J ends lost 4 bases and 7 bases, in that order; junction bases with no gene match: 6. CDR3 size: 15 residues.